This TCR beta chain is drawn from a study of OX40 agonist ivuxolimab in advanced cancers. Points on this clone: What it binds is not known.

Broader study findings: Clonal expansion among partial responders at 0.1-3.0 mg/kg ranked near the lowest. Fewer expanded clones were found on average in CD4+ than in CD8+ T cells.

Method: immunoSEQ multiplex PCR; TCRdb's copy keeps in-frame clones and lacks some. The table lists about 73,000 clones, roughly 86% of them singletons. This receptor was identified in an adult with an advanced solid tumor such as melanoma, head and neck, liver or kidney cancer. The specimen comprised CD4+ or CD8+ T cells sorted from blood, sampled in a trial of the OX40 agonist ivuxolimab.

The CDR3 loop reads CASSPGAGQGSYEQYF. As DNA, the CDR3 is TGTGCCAGTAGTCCGGGGGCGGGACAGGGGTCCTACGAGCAGTACTTC. The chain has TRBV19 and TRBJ2-7, with 10 nucleotides matching TRBD1. The germline gives CDR1 LNHDA, CDR2 SQIVND (reference sequence). The J segment lost 1 base and the V segment lost 5 bases, leaving 8 bases of the junction unmatched. This CDR3 has 16 residues.